This T cell receptor (beta chain) was sequenced during a study of T cell changes during pregnancy in multiple sclerosis (dated by TCRdb to the late 2010s). With regard to the full study: The study examined how the T cell repertoire changed over the course of pregnancy in women with multiple sclerosis.

Notes on this clone: Its antigen is not yet known. The input lacks base qualities; no much larger clone sits a single base away.

Receptor amplification or capture employed the immunoSEQ multiplex PCR assay. TCRdb mirrors the immuneACCESS table, restricted to in-frame sequences. Some clones are absent from its copies; in checked studies, under half trace to an unresolved V gene, and the reason for the others is unknown. Here the sample has approximately 37,000 clones; 89% occur a single time. The top ten clonotypes cover 0.95% to 1.5% of the sample. The germline V gene yields MNHNS for CDR1 and SASEGT for CDR2. Measured from the cysteine to the phenylalanine, the CDR3 is 18 residues long. Only the CDR3 DNA stays, 54 bases, in frame from base 1. For this chain, trimming is 4 bases at the V end and 0 bases at the J end, and the number of junction bases without a gene match is 9.

Recombination connected TRBV6-1 to TRBJ2-1, and 10 junctional nucleotides match TRBD2. This sequence was found in a female donor with multiple sclerosis, enrolled in a pregnancy study. Specimen: CD4+ T cells from peripheral blood mononuclear cells, collected in the first trimester of pregnancy. At the DNA level, the sequence is TGTGCCAGCAGTGCTGCTAGCGGGAGCTTGAGCTCCTACAATGAGCAGTTCTTC. Translated, this gives CASSAASGSLSSYNEQFF.